The TCR beta chain described here comes from a study of human T cells and chemical hapten exposure. Study-wide points: Expanded TCRs clustered into significantly more large CDR3 similarity groups than controls, the analysis revealed.

There are a few counts of this clonotype. Its antigen is as yet unknown. TCRdb ran MiXCR on the RACE reads and lists one entry per CDR3 protein. The table records tens of thousands of distinct CDR3 sequences, over 9% of them present only once. Germline CDR1 reads SQVTM; CDR2 reads ANQGSEA. J gave up 6 bases and V 7 bases, and 6 bases lay outside the gene matches. The CDR3 has 12 residues. The time point is: patch test 2, 6 weeks after DPC sensitization. The treatment is: therapeutic diphenylcyclopropenone sensitization with weekly scalp DPC. At every patch-test visit, blood was drawn before the patch test was applied.

The TCR originated in a woman aged 50 to 65 with alopecia areata. Some clones in this sample may be carry-over from other donors' samples. The material sequenced was whole blood, taken in connection with sensitization to the hapten diphenylcyclopropenone (DPC). The genes are TRBV29-1 and TRBJ1-1; 9 positions agree with TRBD1. The CDR3 sequence: CSGYRGQSEAFF. CDR3 nucleotide sequence: TGCAGCGGTTACAGGGGGCAATCTGAAGCTTTCTTT. Filled out from reference TRBV29-1 and TRBJ1-1, the complete variable domain reads SAVISQKPSRDICQRGTSLTIQCQVDSQVTMMFWYRQQPGQSLTLIATANQGSEATYESGFVIDKFPISRPNLTFSTLTVSNMSPEDSSIYLCSGYRGQSEAFFGQGTRLTVV.